Following are 11 T cell receptor beta chains from one sample sequenced in a study of shared clonotypes between healthy human individuals. Here immunoSEQ multiplex PCR was the method, and the copy in TCRdb shows in-frame clones only, minus some. The table shows some 2,000,000 clones, with roughly 96% occurring only once. Sequencing input: naive CD4+ T cells sorted from blood. Documented subset: CD45RA+ positively selected. The receptors shown here come from a man aged 18 to 29 in good health.

The rearrangement joins TRBV5-1 to TRBJ2-2, with D unclear. V lost 5 bases and J lost 7, with 15 bases in between. CDR1 is SGHRS, CDR2 YFSETQ, per germline. The CDR3 is made up of 14 amino acids. The CDR3 protein is CASRGNLDNGELFF. Here the CDR3 DNA reads TGCGCCAGCAGAGGGAACTTAGACAACGGGGAGCTGTTTTTT.

The rearrangement links TRBV2 to TRBJ1-6; unclear D gene. Trimming took 7 bases from V and 10 from J, leaving 17 bases between them. The CDR3 loop spans 14 amino acids. In germline, CDR1 is SNHLY, CDR2 FYNNEI. This CDR3 is CASNRPPSGSPLHF. CDR3 in DNA: TGTGCCAGCAATAGACCCCCGTCGGGCTCACCCCTCCACTTT.

The chain carries TRBV19 and TRBJ1-1; D is perhaps TRBD1 (5 bases). Per germline, CDR1 LNHDA and CDR2 SQIVND (reference sequence). V was trimmed by 5 bases and J by 7 bases, leaving 14 bases between them. This CDR3 contains 13 residues. CDR3 in amino acids: CASSLRENGEAFF. CDR3 sequence (DNA): TGTGCCAGTAGTCTCAGGGAAAATGGTGAAGCTTTCTTT.

This sequence joins TRBV30 and TRBJ2-3, with D maybe TRBD2 (5 bases). The germline V gene has CDR1 GTSNPN and CDR2 SVGIG (reference sequence). Trimming took 5 bases from V and 1 from J, leaving 13 bases between them. The CDR3 loop spans 14 amino acids. CDR3 DNA: TGTGCCTGGGGGAGAGGGTTGGGCACAGATACGCAGTATTTT. Its translation: CAWGRGLGTDTQYF.

This clone has a handful of counts. The chain is built from TRBV2 and TRBJ1-6; 10 nucleotides line up with TRBD1. Losses at the gene ends were 0 bases for V and 7 bases for J; bases not matched to a gene: 3. CDR1 is SNHLY and CDR2 is FYNNEI in the germline V gene. This CDR3 region has 16 residues. This CDR3 reads CASSEAEGQGNSPLHF. CDR3 sequence (DNA): TGTGCCAGCAGTGAAGCTGAGGGACAGGGGAATTCACCCCTCCACTTT.

Regarding this clone: This same CDR3 is encoded by further DNA sequences in the sample. The chain employs TRBV18 and TRBJ1-5; D is perhaps TRBD1 (5 bases). CDR3 length: 13 amino acids. Germline CDR1 KGHSH, CDR2 LQKENI. V was clipped by 4 bases and J by 2 bases, with 6 bases between them. The DNA of the CDR3 is TGTGCCAGCTCACGGGACCGCAATCAGCCCCAGCATTTT. The encoded protein is CASSRDRNQPQHF.

The chain is built from TRBV10-2 and TRBJ2-5; tentative D call: TRBD1 (7 bases). The CDR3 totals 15 residues. The germline V and J ends were trimmed by 2 bases and 3 bases, with 13 bases remaining between them. Germline loops: CDR1 WSHSY, CDR2 SAAADI. DNA for the CDR3: TGCGCCAGCAGTGAGCAGGGGGGTGGAAAAGAGACCCAGTACTTC. Protein sequence: CASSEQGGGKETQYF.

The rearrangement joins TRBV30 to TRBJ2-3; D is tentatively TRBD1 or TRBD2 (5 bases each). In germline, CDR1 is GTSNPN, CDR2 SVGIG (reference sequence). The length of the CDR3 is 16 residues. V shed 1 base and J shed 0 bases, with 14 bases lying between them. The CDR3 DNA is TGTGCCTGGAGTGGGAGGTGGGGCACTAGCACAGATACGCAGTATTTT. Encoded protein: CAWSGRWGTSTDTQYF.

This clone turned up a few times. The chain combines TRBV2 with TRBJ2-3; no firm D call. The germline V gene has CDR1 SNHLY and CDR2 FYNNEI. This CDR3 has 15 residues. The V end lost 4 bases, the J end lost 6 bases, and 17 bases lay between the germline ends. CDR3 loop: CASSVLLPGGDTQYF. DNA for the CDR3: TGTGCCAGCAGTGTGCTTCTACCAGGTGGGGATACGCAGTATTTT.

This sequence joins TRBV6-5 and TRBJ2-2; TRBD1 matches 8 bases. With 6 bases clipped from V and 5 bases from J, the junction kept 8 bases outside the gene matches. In germline, CDR1 is MNHEY, CDR2 SVGAGI. The CDR3 runs 15 residues. The CDR3, as DNA: TGTGCCAGCAGCCCGACAGGGGAGAAAACCGGGGAGCTGTTTTTT. Translated: CASSPTGEKTGELFF.

V and J are TRBV4-1 and TRBJ1-2, with D possibly TRBD1 on 5 matching bases. Looked up from germline, CDR1 is MGHRA and CDR2 is YSYEKL. This CDR3 has 15 amino acids. V lost 0 bases, J lost 1 base, and 9 bases lay in between. The CDR3 sequence is CASSQDGGNNYGYTF. As DNA, the CDR3 is TGCGCCAGCAGCCAAGATGGGGGAAATAACTATGGCTACACCTTC.